Listed here are 2 T cell receptor beta chains from one sample, sequenced in a study of cytomegalovirus exposure and HLA in healthy donors. PCR was performed using 60 Vbeta and 13 Jbeta primers. TCRdb's copy holds only in-frame clones and misses some; the assay was immunoSEQ multiplex PCR. The repertoire holds under 200,000 clones, with roughly 80% as singletons. Sequenced sample: PBMCs. These receptors were obtained from a middle-aged woman in good health and CMV-seropositive.

The chain uses TRBV7-3 and TRBJ2-2; weak D call: TRBD2 (5 bases). Germline V CDR1 and CDR2: SGHTA, FQGTGA. The CDR3 contains 14 residues. Trimming pared 2 bases from V and 5 bases from J, leaving 9 bases between. The CDR3 is CASSLERGTGELFF. The CDR3 DNA is TGTGCCAGCAGCTTAGAGCGAGGGACCGGGGAGCTGTTTTTT.

This chain uses TRBV28 with TRBJ1-6, with 12 bases identical to TRBD1. This CDR3 spans 15 amino acids. J was trimmed by 7 bases and V by 10 bases; bases with no gene match: 8. Per the germline V gene, CDR1 is MDHEN and CDR2 is SYDVKM. This chain's CDR3 is CATSRDRGPNSPLHF. The DNA of the CDR3 is TGTGCCACCTCCCGGGACAGGGGGCCGAATTCACCCCTCCACTTT.